This T cell receptor beta chain was observed in a study of spatial heterogeneity in lung cancer. About the study: Sequencing consistently turned up more beta-chain sequences than alpha-chain sequences. Within raw reads, each unique TCR and UMI combination appeared on average more than ten times. Study-wide results and caveats: Counts of expanded alpha and beta TCRs within tumors tracked the tumor nonsynonymous mutation count.

TCRdb re-analysed the 5' RACE reads in MiXCR, keeping a single row per CDR3 protein. This sample has several thousand distinct CDR3 sequences, with about 9.9% found just once. The time point here: sample taken at primary tumor resection. Samples were obtained from 65 to 80 donors, all untreated early-stage non-small cell lung cancer patients. V dropped 4 bases and J dropped 0 bases, with 5 bases sitting between them. The length of the CDR3 is 13 residues. The germline CDR1 and CDR2 sequences are SGHNT and YYREEE (reference sequence). The sample holds many counts of this clonotype. Its antigen remains unidentified.

The sample here was lung tumor tissue, taken at surgery. The clonotype was recovered from a male donor with early-stage non-small cell lung cancer. The V gene is TRBV5-4, the J gene TRBJ2-4, with unresolved D. The CDR3: CASSDSAKNIQYF. In DNA form, the CDR3 reads TGTGCCAGCAGCGACTCAGCCAAAAACATTCAGTACTTC.